One sample yielded the 24 T cell receptor beta chains listed below, sequenced in a study of post-analysis software for immune sequencing data. Regarding the study as a whole: Relative to controls, patients had five TRBV segments at higher frequency, with TRBV5-6, TRBV5-1 and TRBV20-1 among these.

The antigens of these receptors remain unknown. Prepared libraries of TCR beta cDNA carried unique molecular identifiers. In TCRdb, the PCR reads were re-called with MiXCR into one record per CDR3 protein. The table lists over 700,000 distinct CDR3 sequences, just under 30% of them singletons, with approximately 0.55% in the top ten. The sequencing sample was made of blood. These receptors were obtained from a girl between 10 and 17 years old with multiple sclerosis.

J is TRBJ1-2 and V is TRBV27; TRBD1 aligns across 7 bases. The germline CDR1 and CDR2 sequences are MNHEY and SMNVEV (reference sequence). This CDR3 is 14 amino acids long. The J segment lost 1 base and the V segment lost 11 bases, leaving 10 bases of the junction unmatched. CDR3 amino acids: CARKMTGFNYGYTF. DNA for the CDR3: TGTGCCCGCAAAATGACAGGGTTTAACTATGGCTACACCTTC.

The chain links TRBV20-1 to TRBJ1-2, with unresolved D. Germline loops: CDR1 DFQATT, CDR2 SNEGSKA (reference sequence). The CDR3 has 14 amino acids. The V end lost 3 bases, the J end lost 6 bases, and 17 bases lay between the germline ends. For the CDR3, the DNA is TGCAGTGCTAGGGCTACGGGTATGGTGGATGGCTACACCTTC. Its protein product is CSARATGMVDGYTF.

V usage is TRBV27 and J usage is TRBJ2-1; D not certain. The germline CDR1 and CDR2 sequences are MNHEY and SMNVEV (reference sequence). V shed 6 bases and J shed 0 bases, with 12 bases lying between them. There are 15 residues in the CDR3. The CDR3 DNA is TGTGCCAGCAGCCAGACTGCCTTCTCCTACAATGAGCAGTTCTTC. Its protein product is CASSQTAFSYNEQFF.

With respect to this clonotype: A read error may produce the germline difference seen at one junction end. The gene calls are TRBV12-3 or TRBV12-4 and TRBJ2-1, with TRBD2 identical over 7 bases. The length of the CDR3 is 15 residues. The CDR3 bases are TGTGCCAGCAGTTTAGGCGGGACTATCGACAATGAGCGGTTCTTC. Its translation: CASSLGGTIDNERFF.

This clonotype came up a few times. The chain combines TRBV6-6 with TRBJ1-2, with 7 positions matching TRBD1. Germline assignment: CDR1 MNHNY and CDR2 SVGAGI (reference sequence). The V segment lost 8 bases and the J segment 4 bases; nucleotides outside the gene matches: 4. The CDR3 covers 12 residues. In DNA, the CDR3 is TGTGCCAGCCAAGGACAGGCCTATGGCTACACCTTC. Protein sequence: CASQGQAYGYTF.

The chain uses TRBV12-3 or TRBV12-4 and TRBJ2-1, with D perhaps matching TRBD2 (6 bases). This CDR3 has 12 amino acids. The ends were cut back, 6 bases at V and 6 bases at J, with 9 bases in the middle. CDR3 protein: CASRTSRNEQFF. CDR3 DNA sequence: TGTGCCAGCAGAACTAGCCGCAATGAGCAGTTCTTC.

This sequence joins TRBV9 and TRBJ2-3; 9 bases align to TRBD2. The J segment lost 4 bases and the V segment lost 0 bases, leaving 6 bases of the junction unmatched. Germline V gene data show CDR1 as SGDLS and CDR2 as YYNGEE. The CDR3 is made up of 16 amino acids. CDR3 sequence reads: CASSVEGGRVSDTQYF. The CDR3 nucleotides read TGTGCCAGCAGCGTAGAAGGCGGGAGGGTCTCAGATACGCAGTATTTT.

The sample holds a few counts of this clonotype. This rearrangement joins TRBV12-3 or TRBV12-4 to TRBJ1-2; D remains ambiguous. The CDR3 is made up of 14 amino acids. Trimming pared 3 bases from V and 7 bases from J, leaving 15 bases between. CDR3 sequence: CASSLLRPSSGYTF. DNA of the CDR3: TGTGCCAGCAGTTTGCTTAGGCCAAGCAGTGGCTACACCTTC.

Remarks on this clonotype: The limits of the CDR3 on the DNA are not certain, so only TCRdb's listed CDR3 is given. The genes are TRBV7-3 and TRBJ2-1. The CDR3 length equals 16 residues, ends included. Per the germline V gene, CDR1 is SGHTA and CDR2 is FQGTGA. The CDR3 sequence is CASSLWAGGSYNEQFF.

This clonotype was recorded a few times. J is TRBJ2-1 and V is TRBV6-8; 10 positions agree with TRBD2. The trim removed 2 bases at V and 2 bases at J, leaving 9 bases unmatched. Germline V lookup: CDR1 MNHGY, CDR2 SAAAGT. The length of the CDR3 is 18 residues. CDR3 residues: CASSYPGTSDGPYNEQFF. CDR3 bases: TGTGCCAGCAGTTACCCCGGGACTAGCGACGGCCCCTACAATGAGCAGTTCTTC.

This clonotype was counted between two and nine times. The V and J genes are TRBV4-3 and TRBJ2-1; 7 bases fit TRBD2. V gave up 2 bases and J gave up 9 bases; unmatched junction bases: 25. Germline V gene sequence: CDR1 LGHNA, CDR2 YSLEER. CDR3 length equals 20 residues. CDR3 coding DNA: TGCGCCAGCAGCCAATTTCTCTCTGGGCCCCCTCGTCGAGCGGGAACTGAGCAGTTCTTC. It encodes CASSQFLSGPPRRAGTEQFF.

The chain recombines TRBV9 with TRBJ2-3, with D perhaps matching TRBD2 (6 bases). This CDR3 spans 15 amino acids. CDR1 and CDR2 (germline): SGDLS, YYNGEE. With 0 bases removed from V and 4 bases from J, the gap between germline ends came to 12 bases. The CDR3 coding sequence is TGTGCCAGCAGCGTAGGAGGGGAGGATGCAGATACGCAGTATTTT. Its protein product is CASSVGGEDADTQYF.

CDR3 nucleotides: TGCGCCAGCAGCCACGCCAGAGACAGGGGAATCTATGGCTACACCTTC. It specifies CASSHARDRGIYGYTF. The genes are TRBV5-1 and TRBJ1-2; 8 bases fit TRBD1. The CDR3 is made up of 16 amino acids. V gave up 4 bases and J gave up 4 bases; unmatched junction bases: 12. Germline CDR1 SGHRS, CDR2 YFSETQ.

The rearrangement uses TRBV20-1 and TRBJ2-5; 12 bases match TRBD2. The germline gives CDR1 DFQATT, CDR2 SNEGSKA (reference sequence). V lost 5 bases and J lost 4; bases outside the gene matches: 8. The CDR3 sequence is 15 residues long. CDR3: CSAGSLAGGGETQYF. For the CDR3, the DNA is TGCAGTGCTGGCTCTCTAGCGGGGGGGGGAGAGACCCAGTACTTC.

This clonotype was seen a handful of times. V and J are TRBV9 and TRBJ2-3; no firm D call. The germline V gene has CDR1 SGDLS and CDR2 YYNGEE. V shed 2 bases and J shed 6 bases, with 13 bases lying between them. The CDR3 extends over 14 amino acids. CDR3 sequence (DNA): TGTGCCAGCAGCGTCAAGATCTCCCCGGATACGCAGTATTTT. As protein: CASSVKISPDTQYF.

The chain uses TRBV5-1 and TRBJ2-1, with 8 bases aligning to TRBD2. With V trimmed by 4 bases and J by 5 bases, 11 bases remained unmatched. The length of the CDR3 is 16 residues. Germline V lookup: CDR1 SGHRS, CDR2 YFSETQ. Here the CDR3 reads CASSRGGLELDNEQFF. CDR3 DNA: TGCGCCAGCAGCCGGGGGGGACTAGAGCTTGACAATGAGCAGTTCTTC.

The genes are TRBV12-3 or TRBV12-4 and TRBJ1-1; D call uncertain. The CDR3 is 11 residues long. V dropped 2 bases and J dropped 10 bases, with 8 bases sitting between them. The CDR3 loop is CASSLSTGAFF. The CDR3 DNA is TGTGCCAGCAGTTTAAGTACCGGAGCTTTCTTT.

V and J are TRBV5-1 and TRBJ1-1, with 8 bases identical to TRBD1. The CDR3 has 15 residues. V shed 6 bases, J shed 3 bases, and the junction held 10 bases outside the gene matches. From germline, CDR1 is SGHRS and CDR2 YFSETQ. The DNA of the CDR3 is TGCGCCAGCACTCGGGACAGGCTTTGGGACACTGAAGCTTTCTTT. Translated, it gives CASTRDRLWDTEAFF.

The gene calls are TRBV3-1 and TRBJ2-7, with D hard to call. Trimming pared 0 bases from V and 10 bases from J, leaving 19 bases between. The CDR3 contains 15 residues. The germline CDR1 and CDR2 sequences are LGHDT and YNNKEL (reference sequence). The CDR3 loop reads CASSQELARQEAQYF. The CDR3 coding sequence is TGTGCCAGCAGCCAAGAGTTAGCCAGGCAAGAGGCCCAGTACTTC.

The chain uses TRBV20-1 and TRBJ2-7; the match to TRBD2 covers 16 bases. The CDR3 sequence is 17 residues long. V was clipped by 5 bases and J by 7 bases; unmatched bases: 14. In germline, CDR1 is DFQATT, CDR2 SNEGSKA (reference sequence). This chain's CDR3 is CSAYGTSGRVVYNEQYF. The CDR3 DNA sequence: TGCAGTGCTTATGGGACTAGCGGGAGGGTTGTTTACAATGAGCAGTACTTC.

The chain joins TRBV3-1 to TRBJ2-1, with D perhaps TRBD1 or TRBD2 (6 bases each). The germline V and J ends were trimmed by 6 bases and 3 bases, with 15 bases remaining between them. The CDR3 totals 15 residues. Germline-derived CDR1 and CDR2 are LGHDT and YNNKEL (reference sequence). This CDR3 is CASSKEGEFYNEQFF. The CDR3 bases are TGTGCCAGCAGTAAGGAGGGGGAGTTCTACAATGAGCAGTTCTTC.

V and J are TRBV5-1 and TRBJ2-1, with 8 bases fitting TRBD2. The CDR3 extends over 18 amino acids. Germline assignment: CDR1 SGHRS and CDR2 YFSETQ. Trimming cost V 2 bases and J 3 bases; bases outside gene matches: 13. CDR3 in DNA: TGCGCCAGCAGCTTCGTCCCTCGCGGGGGGACATACTACAATGAGCAGTTCTTC. Amino acid sequence: CASSFVPRGGTYYNEQFF.

This clonotype was seen a few times. The genes are TRBV3-1 and TRBJ2-1, with 10 bases aligning to TRBD2. The junction had 5 bases not matched to a gene; V was cut back by 2 bases and J by 7 bases. The CDR3 is 15 amino acids. CDR1 LGHDT and CDR2 YNNKEL come from the germline V gene (reference sequence). CDR3: CASSQLAGVINEQFF. Here the CDR3 DNA reads TGTGCCAGCAGCCAACTAGCGGGAGTAATAAATGAGCAGTTCTTC.

The chain is built from TRBV15 and TRBJ2-2; 7 nucleotides line up with TRBD2. J gave up 2 bases and V 3 bases, and 6 bases lay outside the gene matches. The CDR3 is 16 residues long. CDR1 LNHNV and CDR2 YYDKDF come from the germline V gene (reference sequence). The CDR3 nucleotides read TGTGCCACCAGCAGGTGGCTAGCGGATAACACCGGGGAGCTGTTTTTT. Translating gives CATSRWLADNTGELFF.